This T cell receptor beta chain is from a study of T cell repertoires in cytomegalovirus infection. As for the study in general: The authors used CMV epitopes that were HLA-C-restricted (recently identified) and HLA-B-restricted (well studied). CMV infection plus the matching HLA type was flagged by public TCR beta signatures. Study conclusions and caveats: Clonotypes of TCR beta that were HLA-C-restricted and CMV-specific dominated the ex vivo response. CMV carriers with the relevant HLA were identified by cumulative public TCR beta family frequency.

The germline gives CDR1 SEHNR, CDR2 FQNEAQ (reference sequence). The CDR3 is 8 residues long. TCRdb analysed the reads with MiXCR anew, one entry per CDR3 protein. The sample records about 920,000 distinct CDR3 sequences, approximately 33% being singletons. This clonotype was seen only a few times. Its antigen is not known. At one boundary the junction diverges from the germline segment, which might be a read error. The gene calls are TRBV7-9 and TRBJ2-3, with a tentative D call TRBD1 (5 bases). Sequencing was performed on cultured CD8+ T cells from PBMCs, taken from culture after CMV antigen stimulation. The receptor comes from a human donor in good health (CMV status not recorded). Some clones in this sample may be carry-over from other donors' samples. The CDR3 DNA reads TGTGCCAGCGGGGCTGGAGATTTT. It is translated as CASGAGDF.